This entry features one T cell receptor beta chain sequence. The antigen remains undetermined. The PCR contained 60 Vbeta and 13 Jbeta primers. Sequencing used immunoSEQ multiplex PCR; TCRdb keeps in-frame clones, though not all of them. The data hold 85,000 to 120,000 clones, with 75% observed a single time. The sample belongs to a study of cytomegalovirus exposure and HLA in healthy donors. Study at large: The early release's HLA-typed donors yielded some 85 million unique TCRs. General study findings and limits: Judged likely to be a sequencing artifact was a cluster of highly shared sequence variants.

In nominal health when sampled, donors likely had unrecorded immune exposures nonetheless. This CDR3 is built from 16 residues. Germline trimming cut 2 bases from V and 5 bases from J; bases unmatched to any gene: 5. Germline V lookup: CDR1 LNHDA, CDR2 SQIVND (reference sequence). The genes are TRBV19 and TRBJ2-3, with 12 positions matching TRBD2. Sequenced sample: PBMCs. The clonotype originates from a man aged 35 to 55 in good health and CMV-seronegative. The CDR3 sequence is CASSILAGGQGDTQYF. CDR3 nucleotide sequence: TGTGCCAGTAGTATACTAGCGGGGGGGCAGGGAGATACGCAGTATTTT. The variable domain in full, completed from reference TRBV19 and TRBJ2-3, reads DGGITQSPKYLFRKEGQNVTLSCEQNLNHDAMYWYRQDPGQGLRLIYYSQIVNDFQKGDIAEGYSVSREKKESFPLTVTSAQKNPTAFYLCASSILAGGQGDTQYFGPGTRLTVL.